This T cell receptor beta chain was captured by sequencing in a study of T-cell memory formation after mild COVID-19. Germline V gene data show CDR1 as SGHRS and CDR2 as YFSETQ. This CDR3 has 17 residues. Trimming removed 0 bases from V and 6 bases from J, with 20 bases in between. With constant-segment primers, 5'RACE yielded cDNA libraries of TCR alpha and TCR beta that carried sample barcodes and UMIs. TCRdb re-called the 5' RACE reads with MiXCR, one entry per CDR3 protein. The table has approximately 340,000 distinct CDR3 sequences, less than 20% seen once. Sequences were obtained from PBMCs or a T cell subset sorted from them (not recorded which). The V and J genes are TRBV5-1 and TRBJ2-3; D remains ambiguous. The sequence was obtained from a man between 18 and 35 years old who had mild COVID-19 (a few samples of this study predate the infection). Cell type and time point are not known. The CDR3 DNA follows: TGCGCCAGCAGCTTGGCCTACAGTGGAGTAGGGATGGATACGCAGTATTTT. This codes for CASSLAYSGVGMDTQYF.